This T cell receptor beta chain originates from a study of blood T cell repertoires in COVID-19. Study-wide background: Whether acute or convalescent, the COVID-19 samples came from the United States, Italy and Spain. T cells, B-cell-depleted T cells, or PBMCs provided the cDNA or gDNA that served as material.

In the original workflow: Amplification of reference gene primers was used by the study to estimate nucleated cell counts. The repertoire was sequenced with immunoSEQ multiplex PCR; TCRdb's copy has only in-frame clones and lacks some. The DNA was the basis for D and trimming; V, J and clone size are from that table. The top ten clones hold about 19% of a sample with over 100,000 clones, roughly 89% of them seen once. The CDR3 runs to 12 residues. V lost 2 bases, J lost 11 bases, and 12 bases lay in between. V usage is TRBV12-3 or TRBV12-4 and J usage is TRBJ1-1; D ambiguous. This receptor was identified in a human donor with acute or convalescent COVID-19. The donor label of this sample is uncertain. The source material was peripheral blood. CDR3 in DNA: TGTGCCAGCAGTTTATTTGAGGGATACGCTTTCTTT. This encodes CASSLFEGYAFF.